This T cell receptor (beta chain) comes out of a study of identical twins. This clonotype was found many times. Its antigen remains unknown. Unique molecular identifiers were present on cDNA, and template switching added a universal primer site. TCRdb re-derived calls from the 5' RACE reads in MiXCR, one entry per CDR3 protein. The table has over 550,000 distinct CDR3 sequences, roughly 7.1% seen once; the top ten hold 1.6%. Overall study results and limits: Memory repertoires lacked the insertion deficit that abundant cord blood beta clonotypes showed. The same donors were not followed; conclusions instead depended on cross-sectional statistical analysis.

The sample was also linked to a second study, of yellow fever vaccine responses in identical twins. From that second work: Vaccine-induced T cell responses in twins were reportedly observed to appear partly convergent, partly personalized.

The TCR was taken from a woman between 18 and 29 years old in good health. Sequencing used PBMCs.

The CDR3 region has the DNA TGTGCCAGCAGCCCCGGGACAGGGTATTCACCCCTCCACTTT. Residues: CASSPGTGYSPLHF. The chain has TRBV7-9 and TRBJ1-6; 9 nucleotides align to TRBD1. V was pared by 5 bases and J by 8 bases, with 4 bases of the junction left unmatched. The CDR3 sequence is 14 residues long. CDR1 and CDR2 from the germline V gene are SEHNR and FQNEAQ (reference sequence).